This TCR beta chain was recovered during a study of shared clonotypes between healthy human individuals. Germline V gene data show CDR1 as MNHEY and CDR2 as SVGAGI. The CDR3 is 15 residues long. The J segment lost 4 bases and the V segment lost 6 bases, leaving 8 bases of the junction unmatched. A single count supports this clone. Sequenced by immunoSEQ multiplex PCR; TCRdb stores in-frame clones only, minus some. The sample contains under 750,000 clones, over 55% of which appear only once. This receptor was identified in a woman aged 30 to 39 in good health. This chain links TRBV6-5 with TRBJ1-4; 7 bases are shared with TRBD1. The sequencing sample was made of memory CD4+ T cells sorted from blood. The subset was: CD45RA-negative fraction. The CDR3 is CASSARGGNNEKLFF. Written as DNA, the CDR3 is TGTGCCAGCAGCGCCAGGGGGGGAAATAATGAAAAACTGTTTTTT.